What follows describes a single TCR beta chain. The antigen is not known. Here immunoSEQ multiplex PCR was the method, and the copy in TCRdb shows in-frame clones only, minus some. The top ten clones hold 3.6% of a sample with roughly 380,000 clones, roughly 90% of them seen once. These data belong to a study of Ad26.COV2.S vaccination and SARS-CoV-2 variants. Treatment given: 15 to 20 received Ad26.COV2.S at low or high dose, single or two shots; five or six received placebo; per-sample allocation not given. At day 63 after the first vaccine or placebo injection, samples were drawn. Looked up from germline, CDR1 is KGHSH and CDR2 is LQKENI. CDR3 length equals 15 residues. V was clipped by 3 bases and J by 1 base, with 12 bases between them. Study results and limitations: Assessments of TCR breadth and depth may have underestimated the total T cell responses.

This receptor was obtained from a person between 18 and 65 years old who received the Ad26.COV2.S COVID-19 vaccine or a placebo. V gene TRBV18 combines with J gene TRBJ1-1, with a possible D match to TRBD1 (6 bases). The input for sequencing was peripheral blood, taken in a trial of Ad26.COV2.S vaccine versus placebo. The CDR3 is CASSPQQGTNTEAFF. The DNA of the CDR3 is TGTGCCAGCTCACCGCAGCAGGGGACGAACACTGAAGCTTTCTTT.